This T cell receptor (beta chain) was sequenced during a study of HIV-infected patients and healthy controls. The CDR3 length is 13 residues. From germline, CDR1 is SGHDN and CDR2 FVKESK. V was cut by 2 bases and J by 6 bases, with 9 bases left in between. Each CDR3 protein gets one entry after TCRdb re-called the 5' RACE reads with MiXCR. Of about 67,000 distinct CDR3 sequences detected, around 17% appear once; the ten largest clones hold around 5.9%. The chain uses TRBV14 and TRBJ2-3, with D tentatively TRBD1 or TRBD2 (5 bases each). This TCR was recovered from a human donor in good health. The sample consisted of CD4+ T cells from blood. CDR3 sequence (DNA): TGTGCCAGCAGCCAATGGGGACGGGATACGCAGTATTTT. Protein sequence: CASSQWGRDTQYF.